This TCR beta chain originates from a study of T-cell memory formation after mild COVID-19. On the study more broadly: Most TCR clusters belonged to a single donor.

General observations from the study: Clones that got smaller from day 15 to 85 had even CD4/CD8, while clones growing later tipped toward CD4+. CD4+ clones that contracted lay mainly in CM and EM; CD8+ ones lay in EMRA.

This clonotype has a handful of counts. Its specificity is not known. Constant-segment primers and 5'RACE yielded cDNA libraries for TCR alpha and TCR beta, each carrying sample barcodes and UMIs. TCRdb re-called the 5' RACE reads through MiXCR, storing one row per CDR3 protein. The sample holds 250,000 or so distinct CDR3 sequences, 18% seen once. This CDR3 has 13 residues. Deletions cut 4 bases from V and 3 bases from J, with 10 bases between. Germline V gives CDR1 SGHTA, CDR2 FQGNSA. This sequence was found in a man younger than 35 who had mild COVID-19 (a few samples of this study predate the infection). Cell type and time point are not known. The sequencing input was PBMCs or a T cell subset sorted from them (not recorded which). The chain couples TRBV7-2 to TRBJ2-7; perhaps TRBD1 as D (6 bases). The CDR3 sequence is CASSSRQVYEQYF. In nucleotides, the CDR3 is TGTGCCAGCAGCTCCAGACAGGTCTACGAGCAGTACTTC.